Detailed here is one T cell receptor beta chain. Its antigen is not identified. The data belong to a study of T cells in localized non-small cell lung cancer. Whole-study results and caveats: A median of around 60 of the top 100 tumor clones appeared in adjacent lung, which was paired and uninvolved. Higher blood T cell density tracked longer overall survival. The greatest T cell clonality was found in uninvolved adjacent lung (higher than in tumor).

The method was immunoSEQ multiplex PCR; TCRdb's version includes in-frame clones alone and lacks a portion of them. The data contain approximately 50,000 clones, about 88% of them seen just once; the ten biggest clones take up over 2%. The germline CDR1 and CDR2 sequences are SGHDN and FVKESK. This CDR3 has 16 residues. Trimming removed 1 base at V and 8 bases at J, with 20 bases between. The specimen was PBMCs, collected before any cancer treatment. The chain uses TRBV14 and TRBJ1-1, with D uncertain. This TCR derives from a man between 40 and 70 years old with stage II lung adenocarcinoma. This CDR3 is CASSQAGLLSLPEAFF. In DNA, the CDR3 is TGTGCCAGCAGCCAAGCCGGGCTCCTCTCGTTGCCGGAAGCTTTCTTT.